The T cell receptor (beta chain) under discussion was sequenced for a study of blood T cells in healthy people across ages (dated by TCRdb to the mid-2010s). At the level of the whole study: In model experiments, roughly one uniquely barcoded TCR beta cDNA molecule per two T cells was captured by template switching. Four age groups were formed from the donors: young (average 16 years), middle-aged (around 37), aged (roughly 59) and long-lived (roughly 88). Age-related changes in TCR beta repertoire diversity were measured in the study by deep sequencing normalized with unique cDNA molecular identifiers. Using the same blood draw, the study looked at two additional independent replicas of 1 million unique cDNA reads for two donors, one aged 18 to 30 and the other aged 80 or older. To avoid experimental bias, donors of different ages were spread randomly across the sequencing lanes.

The library was made by 5' RACE. Sequenced on an Illumina HiSeq 2500. A second roughly 6 to 12 cycle PCR used a sample-barcoded 5' primer and a J-beta primer mix. Each TCR beta cDNA molecule received a unique molecular identifier from a template-switch 5' adaptor carrying 12 random nucleotides. Each sample yielded at least 3 million CDR3-containing paired-end reads. The Mint cDNA synthesis kit, primed by a TRBC-specific oligonucleotide, was used to synthesize first-strand cDNA from all RNA. After uracil-DNA glycosylase treatment, a first 18-cycle PCR used universal primers M1SS and BC2_uni_R on all cDNA. Per the source publication's procedure: For normalization, 1 million high-quality reads were randomly selected from each sample, with every read carrying a distinct molecular identifier. Instead of being binned into consensus sequences, reads with shared molecular identifiers were discarded. MiTCR, with a Q25 quality threshold and the strictest error-elimination algorithm, was used for CDR3 identification, clonotype clustering and error correction. Lower-bound total TCR beta diversity was estimated with a nonparametric unseen species model using Euler transformation. Using fastp trimming at Q25 and MiXCR clonotype assembly, TCRdb reanalyzed the public sequencing data and kept in-frame beta chains. Rows with one shared CDR3 protein collapse into an entry with the most common genes and DNA. TCRdb assigned the V and J calls; the authors' analysis was not used. The sample records about 650,000 distinct CDR3 sequences, 45% to 60% of which are singletons. The ten top clones hold roughly 13% of the sample.

Donors were a few dozen systemically healthy Caucasian individuals from Russia aged roughly 6 to 95 years. Each donor gave about 9.8 milliliters of peripheral blood, drawn into EDTA-treated Vacutainer tubes. PBMCs were isolated by Ficoll-Paque density-gradient centrifugation, with at least 7 million obtained per sample. Total RNA, at least 6 micrograms per sample, was extracted from PBMCs with Trizol reagent. Naive CD45RAhigh/CD27high T cell percentages were measured by flow cytometry on a PBMC aliquot from every donor. At the junction V is shortened by 3 bases and J by 9 bases, with 6 bases in between. The CDR3 numbers 10 residues from cysteine through phenylalanine. Only the CDR3 region is kept as DNA, spanning 30 bases read in frame from base 1. Looking up the germline V gene (reference sequence) yields CDR1 DFQATT and CDR2 SNEGSKA. What the research found in general, with its limitations: Observed TCR beta diversity per million T cells fell roughly linearly with age, and a significant reduction was already apparent by age roughly 41. There was a strong correlation between observed TCR beta diversity and the percentage of naive T cells measured by flow cytometry. Compared with the aged group, the long-lived group had more naive CD4+ T cells, fewer expanded clones and increased TCR diversity, suggesting age selection. Estimates of total diversity based on one million sequenced T cells were regarded as lower bounds and as underestimates. The CMV infection status of donors was not known, potentially confounding age-related changes in expanded clonotypes. Because profiling used bulk unsorted PBMCs, naive and antigen-experienced compartments could not be compared conclusively.

To note about this clonotype: The antigen this receptor binds is unknown. Per-base quality was not reported, and no clone a single base away is much larger than it.

The sequenced sample consisted of blood. This TCR was recovered from a woman of 80 years or more in good health. The chain is made from TRBV20-1 and TRBJ2-1; the D gene is not confidently resolved. The CDR3 protein is CSASRAEQFF. The DNA sequence is given as TGCAGTGCTAGTCGAGCTGAGCAGTTCTTC.